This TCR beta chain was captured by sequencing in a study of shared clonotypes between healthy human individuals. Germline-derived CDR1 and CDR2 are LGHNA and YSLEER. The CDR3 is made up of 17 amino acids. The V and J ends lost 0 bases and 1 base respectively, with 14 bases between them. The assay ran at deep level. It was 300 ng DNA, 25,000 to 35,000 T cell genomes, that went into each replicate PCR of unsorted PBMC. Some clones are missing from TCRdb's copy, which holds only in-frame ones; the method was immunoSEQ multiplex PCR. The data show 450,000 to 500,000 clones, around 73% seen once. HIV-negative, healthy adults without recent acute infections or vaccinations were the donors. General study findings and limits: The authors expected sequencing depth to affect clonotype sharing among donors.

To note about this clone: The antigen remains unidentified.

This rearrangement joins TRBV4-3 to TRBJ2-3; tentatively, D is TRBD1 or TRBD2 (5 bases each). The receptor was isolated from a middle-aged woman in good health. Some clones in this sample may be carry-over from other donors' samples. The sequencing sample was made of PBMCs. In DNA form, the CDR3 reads TGCGCCAGCAGCCAAGATAAAGGGCAGGGAGGCACAGATACGCAGTATTTT. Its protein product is CASSQDKGQGGTDTQYF.